The present T cell receptor (beta chain) was sequenced within a study of T cells in Graves' hyperthyroidism and ophthalmopathy. Researchers barred patients who had uncontrolled infection, other autoimmune disease, pregnancy or lactation. The PBMCs studied were ones that came from roughly 9.4 ml fresh peripheral blood. The V end lost 0 bases, the J end lost 7 bases, and 13 bases lay between the germline ends. This CDR3 is built from 13 residues. Germline CDR1 and CDR2: DFQATT and SNEGSKA (reference sequence). Amplified TCR beta CDR3 regions derived from RNA transcripts. First-round RT-PCR targeting the TCR CDR3 was performed with the HTBI primer set. One entry per CDR3 protein, called by TCRdb with MiXCR from the multiplex PCR reads. The sample includes about 360,000 distinct CDR3 sequences, 20% to 30% of them seen just once.

The chain links TRBV20-1 to TRBJ2-7, with D perhaps matching TRBD2 (5 bases). Specimen: blood. The sequence derives from a man in his fifties with Graves' hyperthyroidism. The CDR3 loop reads CSARDPARGEQYF. The CDR3 nucleotides read TGCAGTGCTAGAGATCCCGCTCGAGGGGAGCAGTACTTC.